The following is a T cell receptor (beta chain) sequence with its context. The antigen remains unidentified. The sample is drawn from a study of cytomegalovirus exposure and HLA in healthy donors. General observations from the study: One later analysis, an examination of the roughly 130 validation repertoires, found that first-cohort TCR clusters tended to co-occur in them.

Produced via immunoSEQ multiplex PCR; TCRdb's table is partial and in-frame only. The table records 100,000 to 150,000 clones, roughly 89% of them present only once. This CDR3 spans 14 amino acids. Germline CDR1 GTSNPN, CDR2 SVGIG (reference sequence). Trimming stripped 1 base from V and 2 bases from J, with 12 bases between. Sequenced material: PBMCs. This TCR was sampled from a woman between 18 and 29 years old in good health and CMV-seronegative. The chain joins TRBV30 to TRBJ2-7, with D perhaps matching TRBD2 (6 bases). CDR3 residues: CAWSERVPPYEQYV. CDR3 in DNA: TGTGCCTGGAGTGAGCGGGTTCCTCCCTACGAGCAGTACGTC.